This TCR beta chain stems from a study of regulatory and conventional T cells in RAG deficiency. Genomic DNA came from blood regulatory T cells gated CD4+ CD25-high CD127-low. Sequenced by immunoSEQ multiplex PCR; TCRdb stores in-frame clones only, minus some. The sample records tens of thousands of clones, over 80% being singletons. Details on this clone: Its antigen remains unknown.

The V end lost 6 bases, the J end lost 4 bases, and 15 bases lay between the germline ends. The CDR3 contains 14 residues. Germline V gene lookup returns CDR1 MNHEY and CDR2 SVGAGI. Study-wide results and caveats: In Omenn syndrome, Treg and Tconv repertoires overlapped >80%.

These records were also assigned to another study, of regulatory T cells. That source adds: Amplification used 52 TRBV primers and 13 TRBJ primers. Skewed V and J usage and few unique V-J pairs marked patient repertoires, most in Tregs.

The sequenced sample consisted of Tregs sorted from blood. The sequence came from a human donor in good health. This chain links TRBV6-5 with TRBJ1-1, with D maybe TRBD1 (6 bases). The CDR3 is CASSEGGLSTEAFF. In DNA, the CDR3 is TGTGCCAGCAGCGAGGGGGGGCTCAGCACTGAAGCTTTCTTT.